Listed below are T cell receptor beta chains from one sample, sequenced in a study of T cells after yellow fever vaccination. TCRdb itself ran the 5' RACE reads through MiXCR, one entry per CDR3 protein. Among hundreds of thousands of distinct CDR3 sequences listed, under 15% were seen once. Sequenced material: CD4+ T cells sorted from PBMCs, taken 15 days after the yellow fever booster vaccination. These receptor sequences come from a man between 18 and 35 years old who received the YFV17D yellow fever vaccine. Each CDR3 is given with its conserved first and last residue. Each record gives: D gene, J gene, V gene, clone size, CDR3 protein, CDR3 DNA. D genes are given only for firm matches. Size is stated for part of the rows, as once, few or many counts, or as a class when the clone is expanded.

>.|TRBJ1-2|TRBV7-2|few
CASSLSVWGRSYGYTF
TGTGCCAGCAGCTTAAGCGTTTGGGGCAGGAGCTATGGCTACACCTTC
>.|TRBJ2-4|TRBV4-2|few
CASSPTYSGDGVNIQYF
TGTGCCAGCAGCCCCACGTACTCAGGGGATGGAGTAAACATTCAGTACTTC
>.|TRBJ2-2|TRBV5-1|many
CASSLDQRAGELFF
TGCGCCAGCAGCTTGGATCAACGCGCCGGGGAGCTGTTTTTT
>TRBD2|TRBJ2-7|TRBV7-9|few
CASSLAPTSGGSNEQYF
TGTGCCAGCAGCTTAGCCCCCACTAGCGGGGGATCTAACGAGCAGTACTTC
>.|TRBJ2-3|TRBV12-3/TRBV12-4|many
CASSFGSTDTQYF
TGTGCCAGCAGTTTCGGAAGCACAGATACGCAGTATTTT
>.|TRBJ1-2|TRBV5-6|few
CASSLYQSYTF
TGTGCCAGCAGCTTGTATCAGAGCTACACCTTC
>.|TRBJ1-1|TRBV24-1|.
CATSPAGFDTEAFF
TGTGCCACCAGCCCCGCGGGATTCGACACTGAAGCTTTCTTT
>.|TRBJ1-4|TRBV3-1|.
CASSQGQVINEKLFF
TGTGCCAGCAGCCAAGGACAGGTGATTAATGAAAAACTGTTTTTT
>.|TRBJ2-6|TRBV12-3/TRBV12-4|few
CASIIRESGANVLTF
TGTGCCAGCATCATTAGGGAGAGTGGGGCCAACGTCCTGACTTTC
>.|TRBJ1-2|TRBV16|.
CASSQYFDGVYGYTF
TGTGCCAGCAGCCAATACTTCGACGGTGTCTATGGCTACACCTTC
>.|TRBJ1-5|TRBV12-5|.
CASGLGRDDQPQHF
TGTGCTAGTGGTTTGGGCAGGGATGATCAGCCCCAGCATTTT
>.|TRBJ2-3|TRBV5-1|.
CASSLQAGDSTDTQYF
TGCGCCAGCAGCTTGCAGGCAGGGGATAGTACAGATACGCAGTATTTT
>.|TRBJ2-1|TRBV5-1|few
CASSLLLRTLSYNEQFF
TGCGCCAGCAGCTTGTTACTACGGACTCTCTCCTACAATGAGCAGTTCTTC
>.|TRBJ1-5|TRBV7-2|few
CASSLANRWDNQPQHF
TGTGCCAGCAGCTTAGCCAACAGGTGGGACAATCAGCCCCAGCATTTT
>.|TRBJ2-3|TRBV5-1|many
CASSTGQLDTDTQYF
TGCGCCAGCAGTACAGGACAGCTAGACACAGATACGCAGTATTTT
>.|TRBJ1-3|TRBV3-1|few
CASSHMVGNTIYF
TGTGCCAGCAGCCATATGGTCGGAAACACCATATATTTT
>.|TRBJ1-5|TRBV7-2|few
CASSFTGYDQPQHF
TGTGCCAGCAGCTTCACAGGGTATGATCAGCCCCAGCATTTT